Sequencing of this T cell receptor beta chain was carried out in a study of blood T cell repertoires in COVID-19. The overall study: Collection of acute and convalescent COVID-19 samples took place in the United States, Italy and Spain.

Enrolled through a virtual design, the participants were between roughly 18 and 90 years of age and came from about two dozen US areas. Symptom resolution, clearance, or two negative PCRs marked the recovered donors of Cohort 3. In the original processing: Nucleated cell counts were estimated from reference gene primer amplification. Produced via immunoSEQ multiplex PCR; TCRdb's table is partial and in-frame only. V, J and clone size derive from that table, while D and trimming were established from the DNA sequence. The sample lists about 380,000 clones, 85% to 90% seen once, with roughly 1.2% in the top ten. This clonotype originated in a woman between 18 and 29 years old who had recovered from COVID-19. The sample was PBMCs or T cells enriched from blood (not recorded which).

CDR3: CSASPRPGQGAGSPLHF. CDR3 DNA: TGCAGTGCTAGTCCCCGGCCGGGACAGGGGGCGGGTTCACCCCTCCACTTT. The chain carries TRBV20-1 and TRBJ1-6; TRBD1 matches 12 bases. Trimming took 3 bases from V and 9 from J; bases not matched to a gene: 12. CDR3 length: 17 residues. CDR1 is DFQATT and CDR2 is SNEGSKA in the germline V gene (reference sequence).